A selection of T cell receptor beta chains follows, all from one sample in a study of blood T cells in healthy people across ages. TCRdb itself ran the 5' RACE reads through MiXCR, one entry per CDR3 protein. The sample holds 800,000 to 950,000 distinct CDR3 sequences, approximately 35% seen once. The sequencing input was blood. These TCRs come from a man younger than 35 in good health. Each CDR3 is given without its conserved first and last residue. The order of the fields is V gene, J gene, CDR3 protein.

V: TRBV7-9; J: TRBJ2-3; CDR3: ASSLKQGPDTQY
V: TRBV7-9; J: NA; CDR3: ASSPKPSGSYNEQY
V: TRBV20-1; J: TRBJ1-1; CDR3: SAPRPGNTEAF
V: TRBV4-1; J: TRBJ2-1; CDR3: ASSHPKPPTRVLF
V: TRBV10-3; J: TRBJ2-7; CDR3: AISDGPAAYEQY
V: TRBV28; J: TRBJ1-1; CDR3: ASSSDVTEAF
V: TRBV10-3; J: NA; CDR3: AISESVGTHYEQY
V: TRBV12-3/TRBV12-4; J: TRBJ1-5; CDR3: ASSLQDQPQH
V: TRBV20-1; J: TRBJ2-1; CDR3: SATADTKNEQF
V: TRBV20-1; J: TRBJ1-2; CDR3: SAGGTGYGYT
V: TRBV5-4; J: TRBJ2-3; CDR3: ASSWEGGSDTQY
V: TRBV9; J: NA; CDR3: ASSVESVTYEQY
V: TRBV12-3/TRBV12-4; J: TRBJ1-6; CDR3: ASSFRGDSPLH
V: TRBV7-9; J: TRBJ2-5; CDR3: TSSFQGAKNEQY
V: TRBV4-1; J: TRBJ2-1; CDR3: ASSPYQERNEQF
V: TRBV28; J: TRBJ2-3; CDR3: ASSSISGNLNTQY
V: TRBV29-1; J: TRBJ2-1; CDR3: SVVGGTGEF
V: TRBV5-1; J: TRBJ2-5; CDR3: ASSFSVPQETQY
V: TRBV29-1; J: NA; CDR3: SVAGATTNNEQY
V: TRBV5-6; J: TRBJ2-3; CDR3: ASSSLAATDTQY
V: TRBV19; J: TRBJ1-1; CDR3: ASSSPVSVNTEAF
V: TRBV10-3; J: NA; CDR3: AISESEGSGSYEQY
V: TRBV20-1; J: TRBJ2-1; CDR3: SAGAIDGSSYNEQF
V: TRBV12-3/TRBV12-4; J: TRBJ2-5; CDR3: ASGPSGGQETQY
V: TRBV20-1; J: TRBJ1-3; CDR3: SAPRGNTIY
V: TRBV12-3/TRBV12-4; J: TRBJ2-4; CDR3: ASSLQLAKNIQY
V: TRBV12-3/TRBV12-4; J: NA; CDR3: ASRMTGANYNEQY
V: TRBV18; J: TRBJ1-1; CDR3: ASSLRQGRMNTEAF
V: TRBV6-6; J: TRBJ1-6; CDR3: VSSSRVQSPLH
V: TRBV7-2; J: TRBJ1-2; CDR3: ASSLGTGQLLSSYGYT
V: TRBV6-2/TRBV6-3; J: TRBJ2-7; CDR3: ASSLPERAGMSSYEQY
V: TRBV4-3; J: TRBJ2-2; CDR3: ASSQEPGLARTGELF
V: TRBV12-3/TRBV12-4; J: TRBJ2-2; CDR3: ASRLAGAGDGELF
V: TRBV27; J: TRBJ1-1; CDR3: ASSPSRSSEAF
V: TRBV20-1; J: TRBJ2-1; CDR3: SARDFRSSGLYNEQF
V: TRBV4-2; J: TRBJ2-7; CDR3: ASSQIGGSDRYEQY
V: TRBV28; J: TRBJ1-4; CDR3: ASSFAGGGDNEKLF
V: TRBV4-1; J: TRBJ2-3; CDR3: ASSQDEGPTGTDTQY
V: TRBV7-2; J: TRBJ2-2; CDR3: ASKLGVGTGELF
V: TRBV2; J: TRBJ1-5; CDR3: AGTGGGGSNQPQH
V: TRBV4-1; J: TRBJ2-5; CDR3: ASSVHRGSEEETQY
V: TRBV7-2; J: TRBJ2-1; CDR3: ASSSTRDRASNEQF
V: TRBV5-1; J: TRBJ1-2; CDR3: ASSFGQGFDGYT
V: TRBV9; J: NA; CDR3: ASSDLGGTFGETQY
V: TRBV29-1; J: TRBJ1-2; CDR3: SVDWAGYGYT
V: TRBV27; J: TRBJ2-3; CDR3: ASSSIRGSDTQY
V: TRBV4-2; J: TRBJ1-2; CDR3: ASSQDFPRGRGYT
V: TRBV6-2/TRBV6-3; J: TRBJ2-7; CDR3: ASETGTEAYEQY
V: TRBV7-3; J: TRBJ2-1; CDR3: ASSSDSTYNEQF